The clone carrying this T cell receptor (beta chain) has a count of ten or more. Its antigen remains unknown. The data stem from a study of T cell repertoires in cytomegalovirus infection. Whole-study results and caveats: Ex vivo, HLA-C-restricted CMV-specific TCR beta clonotypes prevailed over the rest of the response.

TCRdb recomputed calls from the reads with MiXCR, one row per CDR3 protein. The sample shows under 200,000 distinct CDR3 sequences, 17% of them seen only once. The V segment lost 3 bases and the J segment 2 bases; nucleotides outside the gene matches: 18. In germline, CDR1 is SGHVS, CDR2 FNYEAQ. The CDR3 runs 19 residues. Specimen: CD8+ T cells from PBMCs. The chain joins TRBV7-6 to TRBJ2-5; 7 bases align to TRBD1. This TCR was recovered from a human donor in good health (CMV status not recorded). Some clones in this sample may be carry-over from other donors' samples. The DNA of the CDR3 is TGTGCCAGCAGCTTTCTGAAACGGAGAGGGACAGCAACTCAAGAGACCCAGTACTTC. It specifies CASSFLKRRGTATQETQYF.